Sequencing of this T cell receptor beta chain was carried out in a study of cytomegalovirus exposure and HLA in healthy donors. In the study overall: Approximately 81% of 350 to 400 genotyped donors fell in the Caucasian-associated ancestry cluster.

V lost 6 bases to trimming and J lost 14 bases; unmatched junction nucleotides: 13. The CDR3 runs 14 residues. Germline lookup yields CDR1 ENHRY and CDR2 SYGVKD. This clone was seen a few times. The PCR used 60 Vbeta and 13 Jbeta primers. The protocol was immunoSEQ multiplex PCR, while the TCRdb copy is restricted to in-frame clones and leaves out a portion. Of approximately 61,000 clones listed, approximately 80% are singletons. The sequenced material came from PBMCs. This sequence joins TRBV10-3 and TRBJ1-6; 7 bases line up with TRBD1. The TCR comes from a man between 18 and 35 years old in good health and CMV-seropositive. CDR3 DNA sequence: TGTGCCATCAGCCCGGGACAGCAAACCGGGGCCCTCCACTTT. This sequence encodes CAISPGQQTGALHF.